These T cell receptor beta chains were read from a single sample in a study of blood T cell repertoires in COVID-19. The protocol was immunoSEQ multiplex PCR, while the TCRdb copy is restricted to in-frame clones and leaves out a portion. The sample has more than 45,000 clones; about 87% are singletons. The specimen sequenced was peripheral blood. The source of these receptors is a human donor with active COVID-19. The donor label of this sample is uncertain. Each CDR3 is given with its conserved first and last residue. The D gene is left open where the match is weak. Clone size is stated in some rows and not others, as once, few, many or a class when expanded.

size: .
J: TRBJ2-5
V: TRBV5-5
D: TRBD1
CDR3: CASFRSVTGTWETQYF
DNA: TGTGCCAGTTTTCGTTCTGTGACAGGGACATGGGAGACCCAGTACTTC

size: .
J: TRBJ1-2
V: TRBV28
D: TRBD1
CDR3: CASSLYRGYGYTF
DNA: TGTGCCAGCAGTTTATACAGGGGTTATGGCTACACCTTC

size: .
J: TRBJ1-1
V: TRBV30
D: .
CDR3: CAWANGGNTEAFF
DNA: TGTGCCTGGGCTAACGGGGGGAACACTGAAGCTTTCTTT

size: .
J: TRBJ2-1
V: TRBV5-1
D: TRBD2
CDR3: CASSQNTLAGAPYNEQFF
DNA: TGCGCCAGCAGCCAAAACACACTAGCGGGGGCACCCTACAATGAGCAGTTCTTC

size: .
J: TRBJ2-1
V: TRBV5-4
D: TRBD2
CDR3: CASSPMRAGGPGYEQFF
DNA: TGTGCCAGCAGCCCTATGAGGGCGGGAGGGCCTGGATATGAGCAGTTCTTC

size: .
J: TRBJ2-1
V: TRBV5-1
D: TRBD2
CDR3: CASSSLAGGLNEQFF
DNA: TGCGCCAGCAGCTCGTTAGCGGGGGGATTGAATGAGCAGTTCTTC

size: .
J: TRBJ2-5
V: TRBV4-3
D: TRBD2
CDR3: CASSQEIGTSGSRLQETQYF
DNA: TGCGCCAGCAGCCAAGAGATAGGGACTAGCGGGAGCCGATTACAAGAGACCCAGTACTTC

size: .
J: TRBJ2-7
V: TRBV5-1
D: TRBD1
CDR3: CASSLQGQGNEQYF
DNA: TGCGCCAGCAGCTTGCAGGGACAGGGGAACGAGCAGTACTTC

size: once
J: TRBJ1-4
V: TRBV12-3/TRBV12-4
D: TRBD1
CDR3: CASSEQGRSELFF
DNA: TGTGCCAGCAGTGAACAGGGGCGATCCGAACTGTTTTTT

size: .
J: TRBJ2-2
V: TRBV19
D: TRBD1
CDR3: CASQKGAANTGELFF
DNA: TGTGCCAGCCAAAAGGGGGCGGCGAACACCGGGGAGCTGTTTTTT

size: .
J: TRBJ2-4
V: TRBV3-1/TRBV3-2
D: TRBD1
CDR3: CASSRPGQGAKDIQYF
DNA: TGTGCCAGCAGCCGCCCGGGACAGGGGGCCAAGGACATTCAGTACTTC

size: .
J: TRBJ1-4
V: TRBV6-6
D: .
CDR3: CASTPGRGAGEKLFF
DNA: TGTGCCAGCACACCCGGGCGGGGGGCAGGTGAAAAACTGTTTTTT

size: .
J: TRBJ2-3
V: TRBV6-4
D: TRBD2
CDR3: CASSGGGATDTQYF
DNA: TGTGCCAGCAGCGGCGGGGGGGCCACAGATACGCAGTATTTT

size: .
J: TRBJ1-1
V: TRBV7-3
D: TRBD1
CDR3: CASSTTGGVTEAFF
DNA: TGTGCCAGCAGTACGACAGGGGGGGTCACTGAAGCTTTCTTT

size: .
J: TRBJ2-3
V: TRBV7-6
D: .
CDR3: CASSPGSTDTQYF
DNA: TGTGCCAGCAGCCCGGGATCCACAGATACGCAGTATTTT

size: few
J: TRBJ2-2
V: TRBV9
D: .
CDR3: CASSPQGFSDTGELFF
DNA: TGTGCCAGCAGCCCCCAGGGGTTTTCAGACACCGGGGAGCTGTTTTTT

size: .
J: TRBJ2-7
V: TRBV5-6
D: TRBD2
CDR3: CASSRPGGARYEQYF
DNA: TGTGCCAGCAGTCGCCCGGGGGGGGCAAGATACGAGCAGTACTTC

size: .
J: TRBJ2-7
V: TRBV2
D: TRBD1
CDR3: CASGGQGVYEQYF
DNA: TGTGCCAGCGGGGGACAGGGTGTCTACGAGCAGTACTTC

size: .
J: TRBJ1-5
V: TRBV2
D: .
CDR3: CASNLQEGGNQPQHF
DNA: TGTGCCAGTAACTTACAGGAGGGCGGCAATCAGCCCCAGCATTTT

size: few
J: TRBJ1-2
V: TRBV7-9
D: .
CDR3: CASSLGTENYGYTF
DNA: TGTGCCAGCAGCTTAGGGACAGAGAACTATGGCTACACCTTC

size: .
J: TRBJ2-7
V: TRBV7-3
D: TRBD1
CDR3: CASSFGVGQGSYEQYF
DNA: TGTGCCAGCAGCTTTGGCGTTGGACAGGGGTCCTACGAGCAGTACTTC

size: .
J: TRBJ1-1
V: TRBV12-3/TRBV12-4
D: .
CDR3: CASSLAREPEAFF
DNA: TGTGCCAGCAGTTTAGCGCGGGAGCCTGAAGCTTTCTTT

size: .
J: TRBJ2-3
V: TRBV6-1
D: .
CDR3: CASSEEGGADTQYF
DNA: TGTGCCAGCAGTGAAGAAGGGGGAGCAGATACGCAGTATTTT

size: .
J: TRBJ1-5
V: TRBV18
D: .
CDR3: CASSPPSYDQPQHF
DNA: TGTGCCAGCTCACCACCGTCCTATGATCAGCCCCAGCATTTT

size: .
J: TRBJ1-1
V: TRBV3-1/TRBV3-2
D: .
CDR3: CASSQEGGDTEAFF
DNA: TGTGCCAGCAGCCAAGAGGGGGGGGACACTGAAGCTTTCTTT

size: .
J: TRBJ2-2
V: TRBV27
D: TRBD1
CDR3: CASSLFWQGAGELFF
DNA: TGTGCCAGCAGTTTATTCTGGCAGGGGGCCGGGGAGCTGTTTTTT

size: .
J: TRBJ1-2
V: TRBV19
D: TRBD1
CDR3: CASSIDQGGYGYTF
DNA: TGTGCCAGTAGTATAGATCAGGGGGGCTATGGCTACACCTTC

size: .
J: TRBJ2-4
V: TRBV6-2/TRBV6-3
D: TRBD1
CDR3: CASSYPDRGLVNIQYF
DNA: TGTGCCAGCAGTTACCCCGACAGGGGCCTAGTGAACATTCAGTACTTC

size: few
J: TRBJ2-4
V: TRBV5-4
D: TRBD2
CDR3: CASSPGGEANIQYF
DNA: TGTGCCAGCAGCCCGGGGGGGGAGGCAAACATTCAGTACTTC

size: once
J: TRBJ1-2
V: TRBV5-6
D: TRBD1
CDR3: CASSPGGDRVYLYTF
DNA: TGTGCCAGCAGCCCAGGCGGGGACAGGGTATATCTGTACACCTTC

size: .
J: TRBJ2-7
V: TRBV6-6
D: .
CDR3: CASRPSRGDSYGQYF
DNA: TGTGCCAGCAGACCCTCCCGCGGGGACTCCTACGGGCAGTACTTC

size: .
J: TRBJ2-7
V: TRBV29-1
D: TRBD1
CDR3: CSVIVQGQERYEQYF
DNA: TGCAGCGTTATCGTCCAAGGACAGGAAAGATACGAGCAGTACTTC

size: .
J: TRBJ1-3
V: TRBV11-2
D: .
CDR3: CASSGGLSGNTIYF
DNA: TGTGCCAGCAGCGGAGGACTCTCTGGAAACACCATATATTTT

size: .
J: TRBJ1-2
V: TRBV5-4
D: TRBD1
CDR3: CASSKPGQGAGYTF
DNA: TGTGCCAGCAGCAAGCCGGGACAGGGAGCTGGCTACACCTTC

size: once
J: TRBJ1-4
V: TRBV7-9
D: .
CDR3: CASSLAAASANEKLFF
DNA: TGTGCCAGCAGCTTAGCGGCGGCTTCCGCTAATGAAAAACTGTTTTTT

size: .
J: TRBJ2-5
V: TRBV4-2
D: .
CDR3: CASSQDPSAQETQYF
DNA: TGTGCCAGCAGCCAAGATCCCAGCGCCCAAGAGACCCAGTACTTC

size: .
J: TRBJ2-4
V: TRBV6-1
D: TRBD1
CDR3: CASSEGTGGRNIQYF
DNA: TGTGCCAGCAGTGAAGGGACAGGGGGCAGAAACATTCAGTACTTC

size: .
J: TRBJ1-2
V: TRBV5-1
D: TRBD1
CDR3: CASRRDRAYGYTF
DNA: TGCGCCAGCAGAAGGGACAGGGCTTATGGCTACACCTTC

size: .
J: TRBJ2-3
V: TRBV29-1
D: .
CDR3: CSAHGGGADTDTQYF
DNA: TGCAGCGCCCACGGTGGCGGGGCGGACACAGATACGCAGTATTTT

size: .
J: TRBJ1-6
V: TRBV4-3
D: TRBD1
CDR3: CASSQEGQGASPLHF
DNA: TGCGCCAGCAGCCAAGAGGGACAGGGGGCTTCACCCCTCCACTTT

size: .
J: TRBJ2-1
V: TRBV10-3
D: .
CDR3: CAISEVYDEQFF
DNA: TGTGCCATCAGTGAGGTCTATGATGAGCAGTTCTTC

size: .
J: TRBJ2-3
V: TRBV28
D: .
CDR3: CATHLPSSDTQYF
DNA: TGTGCCACCCATCTACCCTCCTCCGATACGCAGTATTTT

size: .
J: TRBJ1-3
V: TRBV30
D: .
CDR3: CAWVHSSGNTIYF
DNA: TGTGCCTGGGTCCACAGCTCTGGAAACACCATATATTTT

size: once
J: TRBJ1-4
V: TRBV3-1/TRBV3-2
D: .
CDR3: CASSQALNEKLFF
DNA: TGTGCCAGCAGCCAAGCCTTGAATGAAAAACTGTTTTTT

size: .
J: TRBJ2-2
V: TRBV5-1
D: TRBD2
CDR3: CASSSRTVSGGLTGELFF
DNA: TGCGCCAGCAGCTCACGAACCGTTAGCGGGGGGCTCACCGGGGAGCTGTTTTTT

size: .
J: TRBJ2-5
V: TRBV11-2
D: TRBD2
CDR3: CASRGTSGRAGETQYF
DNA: TGTGCCAGCAGAGGGACTAGCGGGAGGGCAGGGGAGACCCAGTACTTC

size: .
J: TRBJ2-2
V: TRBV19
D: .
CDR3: CASSIDSINTGELFF
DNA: TGTGCCAGTAGTATAGACAGTATAAACACCGGGGAGCTGTTTTTT

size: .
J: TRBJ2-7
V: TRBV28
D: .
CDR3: CASQGGPLPEQYF
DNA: TGTGCCAGCCAGGGGGGCCCCCTACCCGAGCAGTACTTC

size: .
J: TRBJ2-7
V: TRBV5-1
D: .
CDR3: CASSGQGGSYEQYF
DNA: TGCGCCAGCAGCGGCCAAGGGGGCTCCTACGAGCAGTACTTC

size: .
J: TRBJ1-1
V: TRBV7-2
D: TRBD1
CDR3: CASSPTGGLTEAFF
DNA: TGTGCCAGCAGCCCGACAGGGGGCCTCACTGAAGCTTTCTTT

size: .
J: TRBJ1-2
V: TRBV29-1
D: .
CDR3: CSVEEVEHYGYTF
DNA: TGCAGCGTTGAAGAAGTGGAGCACTATGGCTACACCTTC

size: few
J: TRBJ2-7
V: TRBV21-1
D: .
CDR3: CASRDRARSSYEQYF
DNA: TGTGCCAGCAGAGACAGGGCTCGAAGCTCCTACGAGCAGTACTTC